This T cell receptor beta chain is drawn from a study of shared clonotypes between healthy human individuals (dated by TCRdb to the early 2020s). For the wider study: A couple of women and three men aged 18 to 49 years were included in the cohort. Each donor's leukapheresis produced roughly between roughly 0.85 and 9.5 billion PBMCs. To increase sequencing depth and limit assay-specific biases, different laboratories used diverse techniques to prepare libraries and sequence TCR repertoires. To estimate repertoire size and how much clonotypes are shared between individuals, the study performed deep sequencing of blood TCR repertoires from roughly five healthy adults. For each donor, CD4 naive and CD4 memory were each run on three plates, CD8 naive on two plates, and CD8 memory on one plate.

CDR1 and CDR2 are drawn from the germline V gene: SGHTA, FQGNSA. V gives up 5 bases and J gives up 4 bases, and the segment between their germline ends measures 17 bases. The CDR3, cysteine through phenylalanine, is 16 amino acids long. This entry keeps only the CDR3 DNA: 48 bases, framed from base 1. In the case of this clone: What antigen it recognizes has not been identified. The sample holds no much larger clone one base away, and base qualities are not on file.

Using the deep immunoSEQ assay, TCR CDR3 regions were amplified from genomic DNA by multiplex PCR. For each cell subset, the extracted genomic DNA was distributed evenly across all wells of several immunoSEQ 96-well plates, and each plate served as one replicate. Each replicate PCR for sorted subsets received about 220 ng genomic DNA, equal to tens of thousands of T cell genomes. Purified libraries were measured with a Qubit 3.0 fluorometer, size-checked on a Bioanalyzer 2100, and measured again with the KAPA Library Quantification kit. Every immunoSEQ 96-well plate was sequenced on a separate single-read 150-cycle Illumina NextSeq 550 flow cell. In the source study's methods: Because only junctional sequences without quality scores were contained in the immunoSEQ output, filtering matching that applied to full-length reads could not be performed. Sequences were annotated with PyIR, a Python wrapper for IgBLAST v1.9, using IMGT germline references to assign V/J genes and CDR3. Any read was removed if the V/J assignment was weak (E-value above 1e-6), the CDR3 was missing, or the read contained stop codons, out-of-frame junctions, or ambiguous translated residues. V3J clonotypes were defined as sequences sharing the same inferred V gene, J gene, and CDR3 amino acid sequence. Percentage overlap between repertoires was computed as shared unique clonotypes divided by the size of the smaller repertoire. Richness of each repertoire was evaluated using RTK rarefaction, the Chao1 estimator, and Recon v2.1 estimates of unobserved clonotypes. Generation probabilities were computed with OLGA for all TCRbeta clonotypes obtained by the gDNA method from a few donors. TCRdb carries this immuneACCESS record with in-frame sequences only. Its versions omit some clonotypes, under half of them owing to an unresolved V gene in the studies checked, with the rest unexplained. The DNA was the basis for D and trimming; V, J and clone size are from that table. For this sample the table gives hundreds of thousands of clones, of which around 74% were detected only once. The top ten clonotypes cover more than 1.5% of the sample.

Donors were healthy HIV-negative adults with no recently reported acute infections or vaccinations. Every donor was a Caucasian adult living in Nashville, Tennessee, USA. CD4+ T cells were enriched by magnetic negative selection, after which naive cells were positively selected on CD45RA and the negative fraction was taken as the memory subset. Blood was obtained by leukapheresis, after which PBMCs were separated by Ficoll-Histopaque density gradient centrifugation and cryopreserved in liquid nitrogen vapor phase. Analytical flow cytometry was used to check the purity and quantity of each magnetically sorted T cell population. Each sorted fraction had its genomic DNA isolated and then quantified by UV absorbance on a Nanodrop 2000c. What the work shows at the level of the full study, not this receptor alone: Sampling was restricted to blood, and TCR repertoires in tissue are likely to differ from TCR repertoires in blood. Rarefaction of sorted-subset datasets indicated incomplete sequencing despite the large sequencing depth. Compared with non-shared clonotypes, clonotypes shared by all four sorted-subset donors had higher generation probabilities. Estimated clonotype richness was generally larger for naive than for memory subsets. Pairwise subsampling indicated that sequencing depth was expected to affect the degree of clonotype sharing among donors. When several donors were compared, the shared fraction of clonotypes was about 5.2% for naive CD4, over 3% for naive CD8, about 2.5% for memory CD4, and 0.35% to 0.5% for memory CD8. The small number of donors limited the genetic and exposure-history diversity represented.

This chain joins TRBV7-2 to TRBJ2-2, and possibly TRBD1, on 5 matching bases. Material: memory CD4+ T cells sorted from blood. The cell subset or site label corresponds to: CD45RA-negative fraction. This clonotype was obtained from a woman under 40 in good health. The CDR3 has the sequence CASSAHLLQGTGELFF. The DNA sequence follows: TGTGCCAGCAGCGCCCATCTCCTCCAGGGCACCGGGGAGCTGTTTTTT.